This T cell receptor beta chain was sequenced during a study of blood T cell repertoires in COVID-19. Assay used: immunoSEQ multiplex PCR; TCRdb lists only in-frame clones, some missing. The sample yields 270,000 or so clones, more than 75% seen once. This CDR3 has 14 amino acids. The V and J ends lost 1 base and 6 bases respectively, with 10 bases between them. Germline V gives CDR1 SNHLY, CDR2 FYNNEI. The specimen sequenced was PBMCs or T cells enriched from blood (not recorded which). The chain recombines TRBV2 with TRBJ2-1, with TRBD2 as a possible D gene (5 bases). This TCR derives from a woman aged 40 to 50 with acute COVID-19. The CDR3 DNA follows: TGTGCCAGCAGTGAAGAAGTAGGGAGCAATGAGCAGTTCTTC. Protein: CASSEEVGSNEQFF.